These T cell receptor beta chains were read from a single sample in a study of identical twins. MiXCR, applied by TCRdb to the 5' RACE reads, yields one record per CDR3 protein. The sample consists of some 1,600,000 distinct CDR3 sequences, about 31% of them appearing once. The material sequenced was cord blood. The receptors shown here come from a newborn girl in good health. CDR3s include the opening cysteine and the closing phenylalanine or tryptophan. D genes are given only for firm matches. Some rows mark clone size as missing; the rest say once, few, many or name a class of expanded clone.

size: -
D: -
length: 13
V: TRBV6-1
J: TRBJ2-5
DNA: TGTGCCAGCAGTGCCTGGAGGGGAGAGCTTTTGTACTTC
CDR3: CASSAWRGELLYF

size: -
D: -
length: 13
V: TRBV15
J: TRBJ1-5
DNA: TGTGCCACCAGCAGTTTGGGCAATCAGCCCCAGCATTTT
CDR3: CATSSLGNQPQHF

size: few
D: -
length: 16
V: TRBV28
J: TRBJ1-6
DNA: TGTGCCAGCACCACGCCGAGTAGGACAGAGGATTCACCCCTCCACTTT
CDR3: CASTTPSRTEDSPLHF

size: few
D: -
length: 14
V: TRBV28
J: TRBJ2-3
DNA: TGTGCCAGCAGGGAGAGGGGGAGAACAGATACGCAGTATTTT
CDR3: CASRERGRTDTQYF

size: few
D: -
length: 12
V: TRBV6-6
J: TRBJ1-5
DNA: TGTGCCAGCAGTTACGTGGGGCAGCCCCAGCATTTT
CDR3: CASSYVGQPQHF

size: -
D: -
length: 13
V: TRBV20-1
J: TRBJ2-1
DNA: TGCAGTGGGGGGACTCCGAACGACAATGAGCAGTTCTTC
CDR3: CSGGTPNDNEQFF

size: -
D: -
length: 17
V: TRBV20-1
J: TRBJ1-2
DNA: TGCAGTGCTAGAGATCCCTTACGGGGCAGGCAGCACGTTGGCTACACCTTC
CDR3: CSARDPLRGRQHVGYTF

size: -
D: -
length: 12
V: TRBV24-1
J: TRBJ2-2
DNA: TGTGCCACCAGTTGGGGCACCGGGGAGCTGTTTTTT
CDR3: CATSWGTGELFF

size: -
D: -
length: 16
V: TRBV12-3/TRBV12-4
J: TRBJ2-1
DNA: TGTGCCAGCAGCCTTAAGGGACTTCAAACGGGGAATGGGCAGTTCTTC
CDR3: CASSLKGLQTGNGQFF

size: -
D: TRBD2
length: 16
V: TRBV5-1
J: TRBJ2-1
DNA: TGCGCCAGCAGCTTGTCCCCTGACGGGGGGAACAATGAGCAGTTCTTC
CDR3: CASSLSPDGGNNEQFF

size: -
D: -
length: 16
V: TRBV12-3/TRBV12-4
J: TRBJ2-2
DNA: TGTGCCAGCAGTTCAAGAGTCCTAGCGAGCTCCGGGGAGCTGTTTTTT
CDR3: CASSSRVLASSGELFF

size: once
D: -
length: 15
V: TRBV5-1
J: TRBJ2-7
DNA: TGCGCCAGCAGCTACTGGGTAGGGAGGCACAATGAGCAGTACTTC
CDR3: CASSYWVGRHNEQYF

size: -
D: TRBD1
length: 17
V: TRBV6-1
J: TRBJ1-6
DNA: TGTGCCAGCCGCCCAGGTCCTTCCCAGGGGGTCAATTCACCCCCCCACTTT
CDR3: CASRPGPSQGVNSPPHF